This T cell receptor (beta chain) is drawn from a study of cytomegalovirus exposure and HLA in healthy donors. Germline CDR1 and CDR2: LNHDA and SQIVND (reference sequence). The CDR3 extends over 15 amino acids. V lost 3 bases to trimming and J lost 6 bases; unmatched junction nucleotides: 8. Overall study findings and caveats: Presence/absence analysis assumed near-uniform sequencing depth across donors.

It was with 60 Vbeta and 13 Jbeta primers that the PCR ran. Methods used by the authors: About 80 million unique TCR beta chains, roughly 11 million of them shared, were counted by a later analysis. Using immunoSEQ multiplex PCR, the repertoire was profiled, and TCRdb retains in-frame clones only, with some absent. V and J calls and clone size are as listed in that table; D and trimming were resolved from the DNA. The table lists about 130,000 clones, around 77% of them singletons. A word on this clone: Its antigen is unidentified.

The source of this sequence is a young man in good health and CMV-seronegative. The genes are TRBV19 and TRBJ2-1; 7 positions match TRBD1. The specimen sequenced was PBMCs. CDR3 in DNA: TGTGCCAGTAGTATGCCGGGACAGAAGATCAATGAGCAGTTCTTC. This gives the protein CASSMPGQKINEQFF.